A selection of T cell receptor beta chains follows, all from one sample in a study of blood T cell repertoires in COVID-19. The protocol was immunoSEQ multiplex PCR, while the TCRdb copy is restricted to in-frame clones and leaves out a portion. The sample carries tens of thousands of clones, about three quarters recorded once. The sample consisted of peripheral blood. These TCRs come from a woman at least 80 years old with active or convalescent COVID-19. Both conserved end residues are part of each CDR3. The D gene is left open where the match is weak. Clone size appears in some rows only: once, few, many, or a class for an expanded clone.

>TRBJ2-7|once|TRBD1|TRBV5-1
TGCGCCAGCAGTCGGGACAGCGAGGCGGGCGAGCAGTACTTC
CASSRDSEAGEQYF
>TRBJ1-3|.|.|TRBV5-8
TGTGCCAGCAGCTTGGGCCCGACCGGGAACACCATATATTTT
CASSLGPTGNTIYF
>TRBJ1-1|.|.|TRBV21-1
TGTGCCAGCAGCAAAATAGGCAGGGGGTTTAACACTGAAGCTTTCTTT
CASSKIGRGFNTEAFF
>TRBJ1-1|.|.|TRBV6-1
TGTGCCAGCAGTGAAAGCGGACAGCCGAACACTGAAGCTTTCTTT
CASSESGQPNTEAFF
>TRBJ2-5|.|.|TRBV15
TGTGCCACCAGCAGAGCCGAAGAGACCCAGTACTTC
CATSRAEETQYF
>TRBJ1-1|once|.|TRBV18
TGTGCCAGCTCATATCCCAACACTGAAGCTTTCTTT
CASSYPNTEAFF
>TRBJ2-5|.|.|TRBV27
TGTGCCAGCAGTTTAAGGTCAGGATGGCAAGAGACCCAGTACTTC
CASSLRSGWQETQYF
>TRBJ1-3|.|.|TRBV11-1
TGTGCCAGCCGATTAGACTCATCTGGAAACACCATATATTTT
CASRLDSSGNTIYF
>TRBJ2-7|.|TRBD2|TRBV7-2
TGTGCCACCTCTGCGGGGGTCTGGAACGAGCAGTACTTC
CATSAGVWNEQYF
>TRBJ2-7|.|TRBD1|TRBV7-3
TGTGCCAGCAGCTTGACAGGGGCGTCCTACGAGCAGTACTTC
CASSLTGASYEQYF
>TRBJ2-1|few|TRBD1|TRBV12-3/TRBV12-4
TGTGCCAGCAGCTTGGACAGGGTTGACGAGCAGTTCTTC
CASSLDRVDEQFF
>TRBJ2-5|.|TRBD2|TRBV27
TGTGCCAGCAGTTTATCGGCCAGGGGACTAGCGGGGAATGGGGAGACCCAGTACTTC
CASSLSARGLAGNGETQYF
>TRBJ1-5|.|TRBD1|TRBV2
TGTGCCAGCAGTGAACCAGGGGGAAAGAATCAGCCCCAGCATTTT
CASSEPGGKNQPQHF
>TRBJ2-7|.|.|TRBV20-1
TGCAGTGCCCCGCGGGACTACGAGCAGTACTTC
CSAPRDYEQYF
>TRBJ2-1|.|.|TRBV7-2
TGTGCCAGCAGCTTAGTCGCCGCGGTTGAGCAGTTCTTC
CASSLVAAVEQFF
>TRBJ2-2|.|.|TRBV2
TGTGCCAGCAGTGAGCAGGGTCTGGGCACCGGGGAGCTGTTTTTT
CASSEQGLGTGELFF
>TRBJ2-2|few|.|TRBV6-2/TRBV6-3
TGTGCCAGCAGTTACGACCGGGGGTCAGGAGCCGGGGAGCTGTTTTTT
CASSYDRGSGAGELFF
>TRBJ2-1|.|TRBD1|TRBV5-1
TGCGCCAGCCAACTCAGGGGGACCAATGAGCAGTTCTTC
CASQLRGTNEQFF
>TRBJ2-1|.|.|TRBV7-3
TGTGCCAGCAGAGGAGGGGTGGCGGCTCCTGACCCCTCCTACAATGAGCAGTTCTTC
CASRGGVAAPDPSYNEQFF
>TRBJ1-3|.|.|TRBV2
TGTGCCAGCAGTGAAGACTCGGGATCTGGAAACACCATATATTTT
CASSEDSGSGNTIYF
>TRBJ2-3|.|.|TRBV7-6
TGTGCCAGCAGCTTCGACTCCAAAGTGCAGTATTTT
CASSFDSKVQYF
>TRBJ2-1|.|.|TRBV24-1
TGTGCCACCAGTGGTACAGGGTCTAATGAGCAGTTCTTC
CATSGTGSNEQFF
>TRBJ2-3|.|TRBD2|TRBV6-4
TGTGCCAGCAGTGAAGGGACTAGCGGGGGCAACACAGATACGCAGTATTTT
CASSEGTSGGNTDTQYF
>TRBJ2-7|.|.|TRBV11-2
TGTGCCAGCAGCAACCGAACGGGAGAGCAGTACTTC
CASSNRTGEQYF
>TRBJ1-6|.|.|TRBV19
TGTGCCAGTAGTATTGGGCCTCTTTCGTTCGAAAATTCACCCCTCCACTTT
CASSIGPLSFENSPLHF
>TRBJ2-5|.|TRBD2|TRBV6-5
TGTGCCAGCAGCACTAGCGGGGAAGAGACCCAGTACTTC
CASSTSGEETQYF
>TRBJ1-5|.|.|TRBV28
TGTGCCAGCAGTGGGGGGGGAGTTGGCAATCAGCCCCAGCATTTT
CASSGGGVGNQPQHF
>TRBJ2-5|once|.|TRBV7-9
TGTGCCAGCAGCCCCCCCTTTAGGGGTGGGAAAGAGACCCAGTACTTC
CASSPPFRGGKETQYF
>TRBJ2-3|.|TRBD2|TRBV10-1
TGCGCCAGCAGTTCGGGACTACTCACAGATACGCAGTATTTT
CASSSGLLTDTQYF
>TRBJ2-3|.|TRBD1|TRBV5-4
TGTGCCAGCAGCCAAGACAGGGGCAGCACAGATACGCAGTATTTT
CASSQDRGSTDTQYF
>TRBJ2-2|.|TRBD2|TRBV11-1
TGTGCCAGCAGCTTAAAACGGGGGGAGAACACCGGGGAGCTGTTTTTT
CASSLKRGENTGELFF
>TRBJ2-7|.|.|TRBV12-5
TGTGCTAAGCCCGGGGTCTACGAGCAGTACTTC
CAKPGVYEQYF
>TRBJ2-7|.|.|TRBV7-2
TGTGCCAGCAGCGCCTACCAGGGCGCACTCCGCTCCTACGAGCAGTACTTC
CASSAYQGALRSYEQYF
>TRBJ2-5|.|TRBD2|TRBV3-1/TRBV3-2
TGTGCCAGCAGCCGGGCTAGCGGGGAAGAGACCCAGTACTTC
CASSRASGEETQYF
>TRBJ2-1|.|TRBD2|TRBV5-4
TGTGCCAGCAGCGACCTAGCGGGGACCTACAATGAGCAGTTCTTC
CASSDLAGTYNEQFF
>TRBJ1-3|.|TRBD1|TRBV2
TGTGCCAGCACGGGACAGGGAAACACCATATATTTT
CASTGQGNTIYF
>TRBJ1-1|.|TRBD1|TRBV2
TGTGCCAGCATCGGACAGGCCTCTAGGACTGAAGCTTTCTTT
CASIGQASRTEAFF
>TRBJ2-7|.|.|TRBV6-2/TRBV6-3
TGTGCCAGCAGTTACGGGAGACAGGACTCCTACGAGCAGTACTTC
CASSYGRQDSYEQYF
>TRBJ2-1|few|TRBD1|TRBV24-1
TGTGCCACCAGTGATGGGGGGACAGGGAAATACAATGAGCAGTTCTTC
CATSDGGTGKYNEQFF
>TRBJ1-6|.|TRBD1|TRBV6-5
TGTGCCAGCAGAAAAACAGGGGGAGTTTCACCCCTCCACTTT
CASRKTGGVSPLHF
>TRBJ2-1|.|TRBD2|TRBV30
TGTGCCTGGAGTGTTGGCGTAGCGGGCGGCGGTGAGCAGTTCTTC
CAWSVGVAGGGEQFF
>TRBJ2-1|.|TRBD2|TRBV11-2
TGTGCCAGCAGCTTAGGGACTAGCGGGGGCGCCTACAATGAGCAGTTCTTC
CASSLGTSGGAYNEQFF
>TRBJ1-2|once|.|TRBV5-1
TGCGCCAGCAGCCCATCGGACAGCTATGGCTACACCTTC
CASSPSDSYGYTF
>TRBJ1-5|few|.|TRBV11-2
TGTGCCAGCAGCTTAAGCGGAGGGAACCAGCCCCAGCATTTT
CASSLSGGNQPQHF
>TRBJ1-3|.|.|TRBV6-5
TGTGCCAGCAGGGGGCCAGGAAACACCATATATTTT
CASRGPGNTIYF
>TRBJ1-3|once|.|TRBV2
TGTGCCAGCAGTGTGGGGGCAGCGGGAAACACCATATATTTT
CASSVGAAGNTIYF
>TRBJ1-6|few|.|TRBV19
TGTGCCAGCAATCCACATATCTCCTATAATTCACCCCTCCACTTT
CASNPHISYNSPLHF
>TRBJ1-1|few|TRBD1|TRBV27
TGTGCCAGCAGTCTTTTGGACAGGACGAACACTGAAGCTTTCTTT
CASSLLDRTNTEAFF
>TRBJ2-2|.|TRBD2|TRBV7-2
TGTGCCAGCAGCCTTAATAGCGGGGGGTTAGTCGGGGAGCTGTTTTTT
CASSLNSGGLVGELFF
>TRBJ2-7|.|TRBD1|TRBV7-2
TGTGCCAGCAGCTTAAGGACAGGGGTACGGTACTTC
CASSLRTGVRYF
>TRBJ2-7|.|.|TRBV7-2
TGTGCCAGCAGCTTAGTTCTCTACGAGCAGTACTTC
CASSLVLYEQYF
>TRBJ1-5|.|TRBD1|TRBV7-9
TGTGCCAGCAGCTTAGGGACAGGCTCCCAGCATTTT
CASSLGTGSQHF
>TRBJ1-2|.|.|TRBV6-1
TGTGCCAGCGGAGCCCCAGGGTTGTCAGGTTATGGCTACACCTTC
CASGAPGLSGYGYTF
>TRBJ1-1|.|TRBD1|TRBV18
TGTGCCAGCTCACTTACCCGGGACAGACCGAACACTGAAGCTTTCTTT
CASSLTRDRPNTEAFF